This T cell receptor beta chain was recorded in a study of molecular identifiers for immune sequencing clone quantification. Overall study context: Four of five splits of RNA from about 19,000 or 110,000 naive CD8 cells were sequenced in replicates.

This clonotype was picked up many times. Its antigen is not known. Naive CD8 T cell sorting was performed on the CD8+CD4-CCR7+CD45RA+ phenotype. Study-wide results and limits: Clones that exceeded 20 RNA copies held over 98% of effector molecules, yet under 1% in naive cells. Sizes of highly expanded clones could be underestimated through identical TCRs sharing a barcode.

V was pared by 7 bases and J by 10 bases, with 16 bases between. CDR1 and CDR2 from the germline V gene are KGHDR and SFDVKD. The CDR3 has 13 amino acids. In TCRdb, the PCR reads were re-called with MiXCR into one record per CDR3 protein. The table shows fewer than 100,000 distinct CDR3 sequences, with 20% to 25% occurring only once. The gene calls are TRBV24-1 and TRBJ2-1; possible D gene TRBD2, 5 bases. Source material: naive CD8+ T cells from blood, with Jurkat cell RNA spiked in. Noted subset: FACS-sorted CD8+CD4-CCR7+CD45RA+ naive T cells. The sequence was collected from a human donor in good health. Some libraries in this study had Jurkat cell RNA spiked in. The CDR3 sequence: CATSHTRTGEQFF. The DNA for the CDR3 is TGTGCCACCAGCCACACTAGGACGGGGGAGCAGTTCTTC.